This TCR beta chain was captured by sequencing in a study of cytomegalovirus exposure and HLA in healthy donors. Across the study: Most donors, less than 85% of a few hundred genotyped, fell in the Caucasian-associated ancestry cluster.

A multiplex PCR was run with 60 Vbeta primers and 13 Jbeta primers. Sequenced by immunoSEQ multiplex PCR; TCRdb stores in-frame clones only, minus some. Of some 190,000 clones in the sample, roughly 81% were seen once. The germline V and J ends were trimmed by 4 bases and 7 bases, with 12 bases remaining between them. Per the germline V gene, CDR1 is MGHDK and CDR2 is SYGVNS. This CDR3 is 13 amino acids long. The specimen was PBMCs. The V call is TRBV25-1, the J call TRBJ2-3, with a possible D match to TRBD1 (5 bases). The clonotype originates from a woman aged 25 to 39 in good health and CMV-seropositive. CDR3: CASSGFQGNTQYF. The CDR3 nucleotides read TGTGCCAGCAGTGGTTTCCAGGGTAATACGCAGTATTTT.